These 30 T cell receptor beta chains were sequenced from one sample in a study of OX40 agonist ivuxolimab in advanced cancers. TCRdb keeps only in-frame clones here, not all; method: immunoSEQ multiplex PCR. Among 48,000 or so clones listed, 92% were seen once. The source material was CD4+ or CD8+ T cells sorted from blood, sampled in a trial of the OX40 agonist ivuxolimab. Every receptor here comes from an adult with an advanced solid tumor such as melanoma, head and neck, liver or kidney cancer.

V gene TRBV5-6 combines with J gene TRBJ1-1, with 9 nucleotides matching TRBD1. With 4 bases clipped from V and 0 bases from J, the junction kept 10 bases outside the gene matches. This CDR3 has 17 amino acids. Looked up from germline, CDR1 is SGHDT and CDR2 is YYEEEE. The CDR3, as DNA: TGTGCCAGCAGCACAGCCGGGACAGGGACCATGAACACTGAAGCTTTCTTT. It encodes CASSTAGTGTMNTEAFF. Combining the CDR3 with reference TRBV5-6 and TRBJ1-1 gives the whole variable domain DAGVTQSPTHLIKTRGQQVTLRCSPKSGHDTVSWYQQALGQGPQFIFQYYEEEERQRGNFPDRFSGHQFPNYSSELNVNALLLGDSALYLCASSTAGTGTMNTEAFFGQGTRLTVV.

The J gene is TRBJ1-2, the V gene TRBV6-5, with 7 nucleotides matching TRBD1. V was clipped by 5 bases and J by 1 base; unmatched bases: 7. The CDR3 length is 15 residues. CDR1 and CDR2 from the germline V gene are MNHEY and SVGAGI. In DNA, the CDR3 is TGTGCCAGCAGTCAGACAGGGTTTGGTAACTATGGCTACACCTTC. Encoded protein: CASSQTGFGNYGYTF.

V gene TRBV5-6 combines with J gene TRBJ1-5; D is unclear. V gave up 4 bases and J gave up 10 bases, with 12 bases separating them. This CDR3 has 12 amino acids. CDR1 and CDR2 from the germline V gene are SGHDT and YYEEEE. The CDR3 DNA follows: TGTGCCAGCAGCCTGGACGGCTCTCCCCAGCATTTT. Translation: CASSLDGSPQHF.

The gene calls are TRBV18 and TRBJ2-5, with 14 bases matching TRBD2. The ends lost 3 bases at V and 2 bases at J; junction bases unmatched: 2. This CDR3 spans 16 amino acids. Germline loops: CDR1 KGHSH, CDR2 LQKENI. The CDR3 spells CASSPRTSGGQETQYF. The CDR3 DNA is TGTGCCAGCTCACCCCGGACTAGCGGGGGGCAAGAGACCCAGTACTTC.

The rearrangement uses TRBV7-6 and TRBJ2-3; D remains unclear. CDR1 and CDR2 from the germline V gene are SGHVS and FNYEAQ. V was clipped by 0 bases and J by 2 bases, with 9 bases between them. The CDR3 length is 15 residues. This chain's CDR3 is CASSLAETLTDTQYF. In DNA, the CDR3 is TGTGCCAGCAGCTTAGCGGAAACACTCACAGATACGCAGTATTTT. The whole variable domain, remainder taken from reference TRBV7-6 and TRBJ2-3, is GAGVSQSPRYKVTKRGQDVALRCDPISGHVSLYWYRQALGQGPEFLTYFNYEAQQDKSGLPNDRFSAERPEGSISTLTIQRTEQRDSAMYRCASSLAETLTDTQYFGPGTRLTVL.

V gene TRBV2 combines with J gene TRBJ2-5, with 8 bases that match TRBD1. The CDR3 runs to 15 residues. CDR1 is SNHLY and CDR2 is FYNNEI in the germline V gene. J gave up 2 bases and V 3 bases, and 5 bases lay outside the gene matches. As DNA, the CDR3 is TGTGCCAGCAGTGATGAGAGACAGGGGCAAGAGACCCAGTACTTC. This sequence encodes CASSDERQGQETQYF.

The rearrangement uses TRBV19 and TRBJ1-1; TRBD1 aligns across 8 bases. V dropped 7 bases and J dropped 1; count of bases not matched to a gene: 11. The CDR3 contains 16 residues. Per the germline V gene, CDR1 is LNHDA and CDR2 is SQIVND (reference sequence). The DNA for the CDR3 is TGTGCCAGTAATTCTCCGGACAGGGCCCCGAACACTGAAGCTTTCTTT. Protein sequence: CASNSPDRAPNTEAFF.

CDR3 region: CASSRSGQGSSGANVLTF. The CDR3 DNA follows: TGTGCCAGCAGCCGATCGGGACAGGGGAGCTCTGGGGCCAACGTCCTGACTTTC. V and J are TRBV7-3 and TRBJ2-6, with TRBD1 identical over 10 bases. After removal of 5 bases from V and 0 bases from J, the junction contained 7 bases not matched to a gene. Per the germline V gene, CDR1 is SGHTA and CDR2 is FQGTGA. This CDR3 contains 18 residues.

The chain combines TRBV7-2 with TRBJ1-5; unclear D gene. Germline values: CDR1 SGHTA, CDR2 FQGNSA. Deletions cut 1 base from V and 5 bases from J, with 9 bases between. The CDR3 has 14 amino acids. CDR3 coding DNA: TGTGCCAGCAGCTTAGTGAATACCTATCAGCCCCAGCATTTT. Translated, it gives CASSLVNTYQPQHF.

The chain has TRBV6-5 and TRBJ1-5; no reliable D call. V was shortened by 0 bases and J by 7 bases, with 7 bases between the two germline ends. Germline V gene sequence: CDR1 MNHEY, CDR2 SVGAGI. CDR3 length: 13 amino acids. The CDR3 spells CASSYSNEQPQHF. The DNA of the CDR3 is TGTGCCAGCAGTTACTCGAACGAACAGCCCCAGCATTTT.

The genes are TRBV27 and TRBJ2-1; no firm D call. V lost 5 bases to trimming and J lost 4 bases, with 9 bases between them. The CDR3 covers 13 residues. Germline loops: CDR1 MNHEY, CDR2 SMNVEV (reference sequence). The CDR3 reads CASSLGFYNEQFF. As DNA, the CDR3 is TGTGCCAGCAGTCTCGGGTTTTACAATGAGCAGTTCTTC.

The genes are TRBV7-9 and TRBJ1-1; 11 bases agree with TRBD1. V trimming: 5 bases; J trimming: 3 bases; junction bases outside the gene matches: 8. Germline V gene data show CDR1 as SEHNR and CDR2 as FQNEAQ (reference sequence). The CDR3 extends over 16 amino acids. The CDR3 protein is CASSPRTGGEDTEAFF. CDR3 DNA: TGTGCCAGCAGCCCCCGGACAGGGGGCGAAGACACTGAAGCTTTCTTT. Combining the CDR3 with reference TRBV7-9 and TRBJ1-1 gives the whole variable domain DTGVSQNPRHKITKRGQNVTFRCDPISEHNRLYWYRQTLGQGPEFLTYFQNEAQLEKSRLLSDRFSAERPKGSFSTLEIQRTEQGDSAMYLCASSPRTGGEDTEAFFGQGTRLTVV.

In its sample, this clone is medium-sized. Other DNA sequences from this sample encode an identical CDR3 as well. The V gene is TRBV5-6, the J gene TRBJ1-1; a weak D match, TRBD1 (6 bases). Germline V gene lookup returns CDR1 SGHDT and CDR2 YYEEEE. This CDR3 comprises 12 residues. Between the trimmed V and J ends, which lost 1 base and 5 bases, there was a span of 6 bases. The CDR3 reads CASSLRGTEAFF. CDR3 in DNA: TGTGCCAGCAGCTTGAGGGGGACTGAAGCTTTCTTT.

This clone was detected only once. The chain has TRBV6-1 and TRBJ2-7, with 9 bases matching TRBD1. Losses at the gene ends were 3 bases for V and 0 bases for J; bases not matched to a gene: 3. CDR3 length: 15 residues. Germline values: CDR1 MNHNS, CDR2 SASEGT. The DNA for the CDR3 is TGTGCCAGCAGTGACACGGGACAGGGCTCCTACGAGCAGTACTTC. This gives the protein CASSDTGQGSYEQYF.

The chain joins TRBV11-1 to TRBJ2-7; D might be TRBD2 (5 bases). The V and J ends lost 2 bases and 5 bases respectively, with 19 bases between them. The CDR3 is made up of 16 amino acids. Germline CDR1 reads SGHAT; CDR2 reads FQDESV (reference sequence). CDR3 residues: CASSLIATDYGNEQYF. CDR3 nucleotide sequence: TGTGCCAGCAGCTTAATCGCCACAGACTATGGAAACGAGCAGTACTTC.

The rearrangement uses TRBV6-6 and TRBJ1-2, with a tentative D call TRBD1 (5 bases). Between the trimmed V and J ends, which lost 0 bases and 4 bases, there was a span of 9 bases. CDR3 length: 14 residues. Per the germline V gene, CDR1 is MNHNY and CDR2 is SVGAGI (reference sequence). CDR3 coding DNA: TGTGCCAGCAGTTACTCAGGGGTTACCTATGGCTACACCTTC. It yields the protein CASSYSGVTYGYTF.

The V gene is TRBV5-1, the J gene TRBJ1-2, with 7 bases lining up with TRBD1. Germline V lookup: CDR1 SGHRS, CDR2 YFSETQ. The ends lost 1 base at V and 3 bases at J; junction bases unmatched: 9. The CDR3 covers 16 residues. The CDR3 DNA reads as TGCGCCAGCAGCTTGATAACAGGGGACTACTACTATGGCTACACCTTC. Protein product: CASSLITGDYYYGYTF.

This chain connects TRBV28 to TRBJ1-3, with 8 bases fitting TRBD1. J was trimmed by 4 bases and V by 5 bases; bases with no gene match: 10. The CDR3 is 16 residues long. From germline, CDR1 is MDHEN and CDR2 SYDVKM. The CDR3 coding sequence is TGTGCCAGCAGTCCGTTGCTGACAGGGGTCGGAAACACCATATATTTT. It translates to CASSPLLTGVGNTIYF.

The chain employs TRBV27 and TRBJ1-1; D might be TRBD1 (6 bases). V was trimmed by 5 bases and J by 8 bases, leaving 12 bases between them. The CDR3 contains 12 residues. CDR1 and CDR2 (germline): MNHEY, SMNVEV (reference sequence). This chain's CDR3 is CASSRQGQEAFF. The CDR3 DNA is TGTGCCAGCAGTCGCCAGGGACAAGAAGCTTTCTTT.

The chain joins TRBV6-4 to TRBJ2-7; possible D gene TRBD2, 5 bases. The V and J ends lost 4 bases and 6 bases respectively, with 19 bases between them. The CDR3 totals 15 residues. Germline-derived CDR1 and CDR2 are MRHNA and SNTAGT. CDR3 in DNA: TGTGCCAGCAGTGTAGATCCGGACTCCTCCACCGAGCAGTACTTC. It is translated as CASSVDPDSSTEQYF.

In this sample, this clone turned up once. The chain couples TRBV5-6 to TRBJ2-6; perhaps TRBD1 as D (6 bases). Germline assignment: CDR1 SGHDT and CDR2 YYEEEE. The CDR3 totals 17 residues. Trimming cost V 0 bases and J 0 bases, with 10 bases left between them. CDR3 protein: CASSLGQVSSGANVLTF. CDR3 in DNA: TGTGCCAGCAGCTTGGGACAGGTTTCCTCTGGGGCCAACGTCCTGACTTTC.

This clone has a single count. This rearrangement joins TRBV4-1 to TRBJ2-1; 7 bases agree with TRBD2. CDR3 length: 16 amino acids. The V gene's germline CDR1 is MGHRA and CDR2 YSYEKL. V shed 1 base, J shed 8 bases, and the junction held 11 bases outside the gene matches. The CDR3 bases are TGCGCCAGCAGCCAAGGTGGCGGGGGAAACGGCTATGAGCAGTTCTTC. Translating it yields CASSQGGGGNGYEQFF.

The rearrangement joins TRBV19 to TRBJ2-1; no reliable D call. Germline V gene lookup returns CDR1 LNHDA and CDR2 SQIVND (reference sequence). Deletions cut 5 bases from V and 0 bases from J, with 8 bases between. The CDR3 loop spans 14 amino acids. The CDR3 nucleotides are TGTGCCAGTAGTGCCCAGAGCTCCTACAATGAGCAGTTCTTC. Translating gives CASSAQSSYNEQFF.

This chain connects TRBV5-5 to TRBJ2-7; TRBD1 aligns across 9 bases. The CDR3 sequence is 15 residues long. The V gene end was trimmed by 4 bases and the J gene end by 5 bases; junction bases not matched to a gene: 10. In germline, CDR1 is SGHKS, CDR2 YYEKEE (reference sequence). CDR3 DNA: TGTGCCAGCAGCCAGGGGGACAGGGTTTTCGACGAGCAGTACTTC. Translation: CASSQGDRVFDEQYF.

The chain combines TRBV28 with TRBJ2-3; D gene unclear. The CDR3 totals 14 residues. The V end lost 2 bases, the J end lost 1 base, and 7 bases lay between the germline ends. Germline assignment: CDR1 MDHEN and CDR2 SYDVKM. This CDR3 reads CASSLGRRTDTQYF. CDR3 nucleotides: TGTGCCAGCAGTTTAGGGCGCCGCACAGATACGCAGTATTTT.

The V call is TRBV6-5, the J call TRBJ1-1, with a possible D match to TRBD1 (6 bases). Germline V CDR1 and CDR2: MNHEY, SVGAGI. V was trimmed by 8 bases and J by 5 bases, leaving 18 bases between them. This CDR3 region has 14 residues. The CDR3 bases are TGTGCCAGCCGACTATGGCTAGGGGGGACTGAAGCTTTCTTT. Amino acid sequence: CASRLWLGGTEAFF.

This chain joins TRBV28 and TRBJ1-6, with D possibly matching TRBD1 (5 bases). From germline, CDR1 is MDHEN and CDR2 SYDVKM. Trimming left V 3 bases short and J 10 bases short, with 19 bases between. This CDR3 region has 16 residues. The CDR3 sequence: CASSFYRPSFESPLHF. The CDR3 DNA reads as TGTGCCAGCAGTTTCTACAGGCCGTCCTTTGAGTCACCCCTCCACTTT.

The CDR3 sequence: CASSYYDRGRTGELFF. The CDR3 DNA reads as TGTGCCAGCAGTTACTACGACAGGGGGCGTACCGGGGAGCTGTTTTTT. This chain connects TRBV6-6 to TRBJ2-2, with 10 bases lining up with TRBD1. Trimming cost V 1 base and J 5 bases; bases outside gene matches: 4. CDR1 is MNHNY and CDR2 is SVGAGI in the germline V gene (reference sequence). This CDR3 is 16 amino acids long.

The chain joins TRBV28 to TRBJ2-7, with 8 nucleotides matching TRBD1. Looked up from germline, CDR1 is MDHEN and CDR2 is SYDVKM. With 6 bases clipped from V and 7 bases from J, the junction kept 11 bases outside the gene matches. This CDR3 is 14 amino acids long. CDR3 sequence (DNA): TGTGCCAGCAGGGACAGGGACACCCTAGGGGAGCAGTACGTC. Translating gives CASRDRDTLGEQYV.

The chain recombines TRBV6-4 with TRBJ2-3, with TRBD2 matching over 9 bases. CDR3 length equals 16 residues. Germline CDR1 MRHNA, CDR2 SNTAGT. V lost 0 bases and J lost 1; bases outside the gene matches: 2. The CDR3 protein is CASSDSASGGTDTQYF. The DNA of the CDR3 is TGTGCCAGCAGTGACTCTGCTAGCGGGGGCACAGATACGCAGTATTTT.